This TCR beta chain was captured in a study of control samples from healthy donors and cancer patients. The V and J ends lost 2 bases and 0 bases respectively, with 14 bases between them. This CDR3 is built from 16 residues. Per the germline V gene, CDR1 is SGDLS and CDR2 is YYNGEE. Libraries were prepared by immunoSEQ multiplex PCR; TCRdb keeps only in-frame clonotypes and omits some of them. The sample has about 120,000 clones, more than 70% seen once. Sequencing input: blood. The TCR originated in a man between 40 and 49 years old in good health. The chain recombines TRBV9 with TRBJ1-1, with a weak D call TRBD1 (5 bases). CDR3 loop: CASSVSTTEMNTEAFF. The CDR3 DNA is TGTGCCAGCAGCGTTTCTACGACAGAAATGAACACTGAAGCTTTCTTT.